This is a list of T cell receptor beta chains from one sample in a study of shared clonotypes between healthy human individuals. The repertoire was sequenced with immunoSEQ multiplex PCR; TCRdb's copy has only in-frame clones and lacks some. The data show roughly 2.1 million clones, with more than 85% seen just once and 1.5% to 2% held by the top ten. The sequencing input was naive CD8+ T cells from PBMCs. These receptor sequences come from a man between 18 and 29 years old in good health. Some clones in this sample may be carry-over from other donors' samples. The CDR3 runs from the conserved cysteine through the conserved F or W. The D gene is left open where the match is weak. The size field is filled for only some rows; it gives once, few, many or a size class.

TRBD2	.	TRBJ2-1	TRBV5-6	CASSLAGRGNNEQFF	TGTGCCAGCAGCTTGGCCGGGAGGGGAAACAATGAGCAGTTCTTC
.	.	TRBJ2-7	TRBV9	CASSGFQTGEQYF	TGTGCCAGCAGCGGATTCCAAACGGGGGAGCAGTACTTC
TRBD1	once	TRBJ2-7	TRBV13	CASSSWTGKYEQYF	TGTGCCAGCAGCTCTTGGACAGGGAAATACGAGCAGTACTTC
TRBD2	.	TRBJ2-7	TRBV29-1	CSVESLAGGLLEQYF	TGCAGCGTTGAATCGCTAGCGGGAGGTCTTCTGGAGCAGTACTTC
TRBD1	once	TRBJ2-7	TRBV29-1	CSVGGRGLEQYF	TGCAGCGTTGGGGGCAGGGGGCTCGAGCAGTACTTC
TRBD2	.	TRBJ2-7	TRBV5-6	CASSSLMAGGLHEQYF	TGTGCCAGCAGCTCCCTTATGGCGGGAGGGCTGCACGAGCAGTACTTC
.	.	TRBJ2-7	TRBV30	CAWSGAKLGEQYF	TGTGCCTGGAGTGGTGCCAAGTTAGGCGAGCAGTACTTC
TRBD2	.	TRBJ2-1	TRBV10-3	CAISESTSGNWEHEQFF	TGTGCCATCAGTGAGTCGACTAGCGGGAACTGGGAGCATGAGCAGTTCTTC
.	.	TRBJ1-1	TRBV28	CASSLRGGVGTEAFF	TGTGCCAGCAGTTTACGCGGGGGTGTGGGGACTGAAGCTTTCTTT
.	.	TRBJ2-3	TRBV11-2	CASTPIFGGSTDTQYF	TGTGCCAGCACCCCGATCTTCGGGGGAAGCACAGATACGCAGTATTTT
TRBD2	.	TRBJ2-1	TRBV4-1	CASSHRIAGGPYNEQFF	TGCGCCAGCAGCCATAGAATAGCGGGAGGGCCCTACAATGAGCAGTTCTTC
TRBD1	.	TRBJ1-2	TRBV19	CAGEGTGGYTF	TGTGCCGGGGAGGGGACAGGTGGCTACACCTTC
TRBD2	.	TRBJ2-3	TRBV27	CASSSLTLAGGTDTQYF	TGTGCCAGCAGTTCCTTAACCTTAGCGGGAGGCACAGATACGCAGTATTTT
TRBD1	.	TRBJ2-6	TRBV19	CASSTRDRGQGANVLTF	TGTGCCAGTAGTACCCGGGACAGGGGGCAAGGGGCCAACGTCCTGACTTTC
.	.	TRBJ2-4	TRBV27	CASLGGLNIQYF	TGTGCCAGTCTTGGGGGGTTAAACATTCAGTACTTC
.	.	TRBJ2-7	TRBV4-1	CASSHLFGQPIYEQYF	TGCGCCAGCAGCCATCTTTTCGGACAGCCCATCTACGAGCAGTACTTC
TRBD1	.	TRBJ1-2	TRBV19	CASGQGNTYTF	TGTGCCAGCGGACAGGGAAATACCTACACCTTC
TRBD2	.	TRBJ2-7	TRBV11-2	CASSFLLAGAGEQYF	TGTGCCAGCAGCTTTTTACTAGCGGGAGCTGGGGAGCAGTACTTC
.	.	TRBJ1-2	TRBV25-1	CASSDGVYGYTF	TGTGCCAGCAGTGACGGGGTCTATGGCTACACCTTC
.	few	TRBJ2-2	TRBV9	CASNDLADTGELFF	TGTGCCAGCAATGATTTAGCGGATACCGGGGAGCTGTTTTTT
.	few	TRBJ2-7	TRBV11-2	CASSGGWSYEQYF	TGTGCCAGCAGCGGGGGGTGGTCCTACGAGCAGTACTTC
.	.	TRBJ2-2	TRBV29-1	CSVWGNTGELFF	TGTTCGGTCTGGGGGAACACCGGGGAGCTGTTTTTT
.	.	TRBJ1-5	TRBV2	CASSEVRQVDQPQHF	TGTGCCAGCAGTGAAGTCCGACAGGTGGATCAGCCCCAGCATTTT
TRBD2	.	TRBJ2-2	TRBV7-8	CASSPGLALQRELFF	TGTGCCAGCAGCCCTGGACTAGCGTTACAGAGGGAGCTGTTTTTT